Listed here are 24 T cell receptor beta chains from one sample, sequenced in a study of blood T cells in healthy people across ages. The use of a sample-barcoded 5' primer and a J-beta primer mix characterized a second PCR of roughly 6 to 11 cycles. Each CDR3 protein gets one entry after TCRdb re-called the 5' RACE reads with MiXCR. The sample has over 1,500,000 distinct CDR3 sequences, 35% to 50% seen once. Specimen: blood. Receptors were obtained from a human donor in good health.

Concerning this clonotype: The junction differs from germline at one of its ends, possibly a read error. The J gene is TRBJ2-4, the V gene TRBV2, with 8 bases identical to TRBD1. The CDR3 has 15 residues. The germline CDR1 and CDR2 sequences are SNHLY and FYNNEI. As DNA, the CDR3 is TGTGCCAGCAGTGGGCAGGGGGCAACCAAAAGCATTCAGTACTTC. It translates to CASSGQGATKSIQYF.

V gene TRBV7-2 combines with J gene TRBJ2-7; no reliable D call. V was cut by 4 bases and J by 1 base, with 8 bases left in between. From germline, CDR1 is SGHTA and CDR2 FQGNSA. The CDR3 has 13 amino acids. The CDR3 DNA reads as TGTGCCAGCAGCTCTGTACTATCCTACGAGCAGTACTTC. Its translation is CASSSVLSYEQYF. Looking up the rest from reference TRBV7-2 and TRBJ2-7 gives the full variable domain: GAGVSQSPSNKVTEKGKDVELRCDPISGHTALYWYRQSLGQGLEFLIYFQGNSAPDKSGLPSDRFSAERTGGSVSTLTIQRTQQEDSAVYLCASSSVLSYEQYFGPGTRLTVT.

V gene TRBV30 combines with J gene TRBJ1-2, with TRBD1 matching 7 bases. This CDR3 has 12 amino acids. The junction had 7 bases not matched to a gene; V was cut back by 4 bases and J by 8 bases. Germline V gene lookup returns CDR1 GTSNPN and CDR2 SVGIG (reference sequence). The CDR3 is CAWTAGGGGYTF. CDR3 coding DNA: TGTGCCTGGACCGCAGGGGGAGGCGGCTACACCTTC.

This sequence joins TRBV6-5 and TRBJ1-5; D remains unclear. The germline V gene has CDR1 MNHEY and CDR2 SVGAGI. This CDR3 contains 14 residues. Trimming took off 3 bases at V and 1 base at J, with 7 bases between the two ends. In DNA, the CDR3 is TGTGCCAGCAGTTATTTACAGAGCAATCAGCCCCAGCATTTT. Protein: CASSYLQSNQPQHF.

The V gene is TRBV7-9, the J gene TRBJ1-5; D gene ambiguous. Germline CDR1 and CDR2: SEHNR and FQNEAQ (reference sequence). This CDR3 contains 13 residues. V lost 3 bases and J 6 bases, leaving 9 bases between the germline ends. CDR3 nucleotide sequence: TGTGCCAGCAGCTTTGAGGAGACTCAGCCCCAGCATTTT. Amino acids: CASSFEETQPQHF. The full variable domain, in which reference TRBV7-9 and TRBJ1-5 provide the parts outside the CDR3, is DTGVSQNPRHKITKRGQNVTFRCDPISEHNRLYWYRQTLGQGPEFLTYFQNEAQLEKSRLLSDRFSAERPKGSFSTLEIQRTEQGDSAMYLCASSFEETQPQHFGDGTRLSIL.

The table lists this clonotype with a few counts. CDR3 in amino acids: CASTPRAGSYEQYF. CDR3 nucleotide sequence: TGTGCCAGCACCCCCAGGGCGGGATCCTACGAGCAGTACTTC. The chain is built from TRBV12-3 or TRBV12-4 and TRBJ2-7; the D gene is possibly TRBD2 (6 bases). This CDR3 is 14 amino acids long. Trimming removed 7 bases from V and 1 base from J, with 14 bases in between.

The rearrangement joins TRBV28 to TRBJ2-1; D unclear. The CDR3 extends over 17 amino acids. From germline, CDR1 is MDHEN and CDR2 SYDVKM. V was trimmed by 2 bases and J by 4 bases, leaving 18 bases between them. The CDR3 nucleotides are TGTGCCAGCAGTTTACCCACCCTAACGCCGCAATACAATGAGCAGTTCTTC. Translating it yields CASSLPTLTPQYNEQFF. The complete variable domain, with remaining parts taken from reference TRBV28 and TRBJ2-1, reads DVKVTQSSRYLVKRTGEKVFLECVQDMDHENMFWYRQDPGLGLRLIYFSYDVKMKEKGDIPEGYSVSREKKERFSLILESASTNQTSMYLCASSLPTLTPQYNEQFFGPGTRLTVL.

The chain is built from TRBV5-1 and TRBJ2-7; TRBD1 aligns across 7 bases. The CDR3 spans 14 residues. The V segment lost 2 bases and the J segment 2 bases; nucleotides outside the gene matches: 4. Per germline, CDR1 SGHRS and CDR2 YFSETQ. The CDR3 loop reads CASSFGTEPYEQYF. In nucleotides, the CDR3 is TGCGCCAGCAGCTTCGGGACAGAGCCCTACGAGCAGTACTTC.

The chain couples TRBV7-9 to TRBJ1-1; D unresolved. CDR3 length: 14 amino acids. The germline V gene encodes CDR1 SEHNR and CDR2 FQNEAQ (reference sequence). The V and J ends lost 4 bases and 0 bases respectively, with 9 bases between them. The CDR3 protein is CASSYDGMNTEAFF. CDR3 sequence (DNA): TGTGCCAGCAGCTACGACGGGATGAACACTGAAGCTTTCTTT.

The count of this clonotype is one. The V call is TRBV7-9, the J call TRBJ1-2; TRBD1 is a possible D gene (6 bases). V lost 3 bases, J lost 6 bases, and 17 bases lay in between. In germline, CDR1 is SEHNR, CDR2 FQNEAQ (reference sequence). The CDR3 has 15 residues. This chain's CDR3 is CASSFPGGGQNGYTF. In DNA, the CDR3 is TGTGCCAGCAGCTTCCCCGGCGGGGGGCAGAATGGCTACACCTTC. The full variable domain, with the rest looked up from reference TRBV7-9 and TRBJ1-2, is DTGVSQNPRHKITKRGQNVTFRCDPISEHNRLYWYRQTLGQGPEFLTYFQNEAQLEKSRLLSDRFSAERPKGSFSTLEIQRTEQGDSAMYLCASSFPGGGQNGYTFGSGTRLTVV.

The chain uses TRBV27 and TRBJ1-5; D not certain. The V end was cut by 0 bases, the J end by 7 bases, with 13 bases between. The germline CDR1 and CDR2 sequences are MNHEY and SMNVEV (reference sequence). CDR3 length: 15 residues. The CDR3 loop reads CASSLSMASGQPQHF. The CDR3 coding sequence is TGTGCCAGCAGTTTATCAATGGCATCTGGACAGCCCCAGCATTTT.

This clonotype was seen a handful of times. This sequence joins TRBV4-2 and TRBJ1-1, with 7 positions matching TRBD1. V lost 0 bases, J lost 7 bases, and 5 bases stayed unmatched. This CDR3 has 14 amino acids. Germline V gene sequence: CDR1 LGHNA, CDR2 YNFKEQ. CDR3 residues: CASSQDRGQGEAFF. The DNA for the CDR3 is TGTGCCAGCAGCCAAGATAGGGGGCAGGGTGAAGCTTTCTTT.

This clonotype was detected a few times. V and J are TRBV6-1 and TRBJ2-7; possibly TRBD1 or TRBD2 for D (5 bases each). V was cut by 4 bases and J by 2 bases, with 12 bases left in between. This CDR3 has 14 amino acids. The germline V gene has CDR1 MNHNS and CDR2 SASEGT. CDR3 DNA sequence: TGTGCCAGCAGTGCCTGGGACGTAGCCTACGAGCAGTACTTC. Translation gives CASSAWDVAYEQYF.

The J gene is TRBJ1-4, the V gene TRBV7-2; 9 bases match TRBD1. This CDR3 has 14 amino acids. Per germline, CDR1 SGHTA and CDR2 FQGNSA. The V and J ends lost 5 bases and 8 bases, in that order; junction bases with no gene match: 6. CDR3 amino acids: CASSLDRGEEKLFF. The CDR3 coding sequence is TGTGCCAGCAGCCTGGACAGGGGAGAGGAAAAACTGTTTTTT.

The chain recombines TRBV6-5 with TRBJ1-5; D may be TRBD1 (6 bases). V was cut by 5 bases and J by 3 bases, with 14 bases left in between. The germline CDR1 and CDR2 sequences are MNHEY and SVGAGI. The CDR3 sequence is 15 residues long. This CDR3 reads CASSLQGLHNQPQHF. In DNA, the CDR3 is TGTGCCAGCAGTCTACAGGGTCTCCACAATCAGCCCCAGCATTTT.

The V call is TRBV7-8, the J call TRBJ1-1, with D maybe TRBD1 (5 bases). V lost 1 base and J 0 bases, leaving 15 bases between the germline ends. Germline-derived CDR1 and CDR2 are SGHVS and FQNEAQ. This CDR3 is 17 amino acids long. This CDR3 is CASSLGGGTVMNTEAFF. In DNA form, the CDR3 reads TGTGCCAGCAGCTTAGGGGGGGGGACGGTCATGAACACTGAAGCTTTCTTT.

This clonotype appeared a few times. The V and J genes are TRBV4-2 and TRBJ1-1, with D perhaps TRBD1 (5 bases). V lost 1 base, J lost 0 bases, and 9 bases lay in between. Germline CDR1 reads LGHNA; CDR2 reads YNFKEQ. The CDR3 has 15 residues. Written as DNA, the CDR3 is TGTGCCAGCAGCCAAGTCGACAGAATGAACACTGAAGCTTTCTTT. Encoded protein: CASSQVDRMNTEAFF.

The rearrangement uses TRBV29-1 and TRBJ1-5, with 7 bases lining up with TRBD1. The germline gives CDR1 SQVTM, CDR2 ANQGSEA. The CDR3 runs 16 residues. V lost 5 bases to trimming and J lost 2 bases; unmatched junction nucleotides: 12. CDR3 region: CSVSGAGGVGNQPQHF. In DNA form, the CDR3 reads TGCAGCGTTTCCGGGGCAGGGGGGGTCGGCAATCAGCCCCAGCATTTT.

This clonotype was seen once. V gene TRBV6-5 combines with J gene TRBJ2-7; no definite D call. Per the germline V gene, CDR1 is MNHEY and CDR2 is SVGAGI. This CDR3 region has 14 residues. Trimming removed 6 bases from V and 2 bases from J, with 14 bases in between. The CDR3 loop is CASRRKGRPYEQYF. The CDR3 DNA is TGTGCCAGCAGGAGGAAAGGACGGCCCTACGAGCAGTACTTC.

The genes are TRBV24-1 and TRBJ2-7; TRBD1 matches 7 bases. This CDR3 spans 13 amino acids. CDR1 and CDR2 (germline): KGHDR, SFDVKD. The ends lost 9 bases at V and 2 bases at J; junction bases unmatched: 6. The CDR3 spells CATSQGSPYEQYF. CDR3 nucleotides: TGTGCCACCTCACAGGGGTCCCCCTACGAGCAGTACTTC.

V is TRBV4-2 and J is TRBJ2-1, with 10 nucleotides matching TRBD2. Trimming at V came to 3 bases and at J to 0 bases, leaving 5 bases not matched to a gene. This CDR3 is 17 amino acids long. From germline, CDR1 is LGHNA and CDR2 YNFKEQ. CDR3 amino acids: CASSQTSGGDSYNEQFF. CDR3 DNA sequence: TGTGCCAGCAGCCAGACAAGCGGGGGGGACTCCTACAATGAGCAGTTCTTC.

This clonotype has more than one count but fewer than ten. The rearrangement joins TRBV7-2 to TRBJ2-1; 11 bases line up with TRBD2. The V gene's germline CDR1 is SGHTA and CDR2 FQGNSA. With 5 bases clipped from V and 12 bases from J, the junction kept 12 bases outside the gene matches. The length of the CDR3 is 15 residues. DNA for the CDR3: TGTGCCAGCAGCACGGTAGCGGGGGGGCAGGCGGTGCAGTTCTTC. This translates into CASSTVAGGQAVQFF. The whole variable domain, remainder taken from reference TRBV7-2 and TRBJ2-1, is GAGVSQSPSNKVTEKGKDVELRCDPISGHTALYWYRQSLGQGLEFLIYFQGNSAPDKSGLPSDRFSAERTGGSVSTLTIQRTQQEDSAVYLCASSTVAGGQAVQFFGPGTRLTVL.

The V and J genes are TRBV10-3 and TRBJ2-5; 8 bases align to TRBD2. This CDR3 region has 17 residues. The V gene end was trimmed by 4 bases and the J gene end by 5 bases; junction bases not matched to a gene: 15. Germline CDR1 and CDR2: ENHRY and SYGVKD. CDR3 coding DNA: TGTGCCATCAGTGTATCTCCGGGGGGGACTAGTCAGGAGACCCAGTACTTC. It translates to CAISVSPGGTSQETQYF.

The genes are TRBV3-1 and TRBJ2-1; 7 nucleotides agree with TRBD1. The CDR3 runs to 15 residues. Germline V gives CDR1 LGHDT, CDR2 YNNKEL (reference sequence). V trimming: 4 bases; J trimming: 3 bases; junction bases outside the gene matches: 6. The CDR3 region is CASSRRQGGYNEQFF. CDR3 DNA: TGTGCCAGCAGCCGCCGACAGGGCGGCTACAATGAGCAGTTCTTC.